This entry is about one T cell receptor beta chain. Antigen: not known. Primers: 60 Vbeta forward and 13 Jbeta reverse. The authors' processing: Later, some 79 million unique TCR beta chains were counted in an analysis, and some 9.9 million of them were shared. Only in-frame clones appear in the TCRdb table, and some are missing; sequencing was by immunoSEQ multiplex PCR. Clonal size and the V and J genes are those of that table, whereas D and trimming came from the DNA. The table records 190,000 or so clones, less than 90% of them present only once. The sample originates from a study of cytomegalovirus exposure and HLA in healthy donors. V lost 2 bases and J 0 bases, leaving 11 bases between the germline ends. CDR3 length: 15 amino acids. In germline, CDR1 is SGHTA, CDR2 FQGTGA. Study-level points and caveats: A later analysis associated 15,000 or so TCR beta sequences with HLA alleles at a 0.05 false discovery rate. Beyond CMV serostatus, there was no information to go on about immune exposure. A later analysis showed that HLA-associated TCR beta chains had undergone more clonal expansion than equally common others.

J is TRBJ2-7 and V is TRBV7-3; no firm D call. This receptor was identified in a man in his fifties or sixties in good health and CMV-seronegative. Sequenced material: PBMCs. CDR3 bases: TGTGCCAGCAGCTTACTGGCGGAGAGCTCCTACGAGCAGTACTTC. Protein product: CASSLLAESSYEQYF.